Sequencing of this T cell receptor (beta chain) was carried out in a study of response to subunit inactivated influenza vaccine. The CDR3 length is 15 residues. Germline lookup yields CDR1 MNHEY and CDR2 SMNVEV (reference sequence). Unmatched junction bases numbered 2, after V lost 5 bases and J lost 1 base. TCRdb redid the calling of the RT-PCR reads with MiXCR, one entry per CDR3 protein. This sample has almost 250,000 distinct CDR3 sequences, with 10% to 15% found just once. Study results and limitations: With each seasonal influenza vaccination, the authors suggested, few new T cells are recruited.

As concerns this clonotype: Its antigen remains unknown.

The sequence was collected from a man aged 45-60 years who received an inactivated influenza vaccine. The V and J genes are TRBV27 and TRBJ2-5, with 12 bases fitting TRBD2. The sample here was non-naive T cells sorted from PBMCs, taken 14 to 15 days before vaccination. The CDR3 nucleotides read TGTGCCAGCAGTACGACTAGCGGGGGCCAAGAGACCCAGTACTTC. Its protein is CASSTTSGGQETQYF.